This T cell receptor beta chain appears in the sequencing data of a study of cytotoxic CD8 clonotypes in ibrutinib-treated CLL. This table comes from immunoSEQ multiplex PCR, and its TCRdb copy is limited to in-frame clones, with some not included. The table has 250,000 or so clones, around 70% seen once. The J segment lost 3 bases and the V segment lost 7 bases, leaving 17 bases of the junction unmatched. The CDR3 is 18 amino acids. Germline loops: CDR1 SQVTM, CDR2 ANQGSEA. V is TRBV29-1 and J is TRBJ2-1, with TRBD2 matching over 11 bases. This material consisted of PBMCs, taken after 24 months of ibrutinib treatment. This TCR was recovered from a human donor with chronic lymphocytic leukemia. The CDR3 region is CSALTGTTGTSGYNEQFF. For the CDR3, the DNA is TGCAGCGCTCTGACAGGCACTACCGGGACTAGCGGCTACAATGAGCAGTTCTTC.